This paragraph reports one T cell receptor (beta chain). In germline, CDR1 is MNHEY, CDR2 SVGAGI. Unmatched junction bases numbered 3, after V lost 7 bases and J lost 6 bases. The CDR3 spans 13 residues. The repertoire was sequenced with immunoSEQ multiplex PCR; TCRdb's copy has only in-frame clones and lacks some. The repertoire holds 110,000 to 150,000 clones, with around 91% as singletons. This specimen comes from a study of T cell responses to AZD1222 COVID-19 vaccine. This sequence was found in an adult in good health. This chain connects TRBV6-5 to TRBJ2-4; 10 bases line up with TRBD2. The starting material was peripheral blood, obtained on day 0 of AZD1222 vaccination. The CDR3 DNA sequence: TGTGCCAGCATTTTAGCGGGGGGAAACATTCAGTACTTC. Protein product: CASILAGGNIQYF.